Here is one T cell receptor beta chain with its context. Its antigen is unidentified. Compared with germline, one end of the junction differs, possibly owing to a read error. This record belongs to a study of tumor-infiltrating lymphocytes in primary liver carcinoma. Study-level background: The five patients, who were men and women, ranged in age from 30 to 69 years.

This CDR3 region has 13 residues. Study conclusions and caveats: Representation across all five tumor regions was limited to only about 8-25% of top clones.

A primer in the constant region served to generate TCR beta cDNA from 500 ng of total RNA. Libraries of TCR beta came from three nested multiplex PCR rounds with slightly modified ARM-PCR. A C-beta reverse primer and TRBV1-TRBV30 forward primers served in each of the first two PCR rounds, at approximately 10 cycles apiece. In TCRdb, the multiplex PCR reads were re-called with MiXCR into one record per CDR3 protein. The sample contains fewer than 150,000 distinct CDR3 sequences, around 60% of which appear only once. Starting material for RNA and DNA co-extraction consisted of roughly 18-34 mg of unsorted bulk tissue. The patients carried chronic HBV infection and had received no treatment. The study found over 75% viable tumor cells in every tumor sample.

This TCR came from a woman in her sixties or seventies with primary liver carcinoma and hepatitis B virus infection. The sequenced material came from liver tumor tissue from sampling region 1. Subset noted: tumor region T1, superior pole. The chain joins TRBV12-3 or TRBV12-4 to TRBJ2-7; D is ambiguous. The DNA for the CDR3 is TGTGTCAGCAGTTTCGGGTCCTACTACGGGCAGTACTTC. The encoded protein is CVSSFGSYYGQYF.